The 16 T cell receptor beta chains below were found in one sample sequenced in a study of T cell responses to AZD1222 COVID-19 vaccine. Produced via immunoSEQ multiplex PCR; TCRdb's table is partial and in-frame only. The profile shows 150,000 to 200,000 clones, roughly 92% of them singletons. This sample comprised peripheral blood, obtained on day 0 of AZD1222 vaccination. The receptors come from an adult in good health.

The chain links TRBV12-3 or TRBV12-4 to TRBJ1-2; D call uncertain. The CDR3 is 12 amino acids. Trimming cost V 6 bases and J 2 bases, with 7 bases left between them. CDR3 DNA: TGTGCCAGCAGCCGAGACAACTATGGCTACACCTTC. Encoded protein: CASSRDNYGYTF.

The chain couples TRBV28 to TRBJ1-2, with TRBD1 matching over 11 bases. Unmatched junction bases numbered 12, after V lost 8 bases and J lost 7 bases. Looked up from germline, CDR1 is MDHEN and CDR2 is SYDVKM. CDR3 length: 15 amino acids. The CDR3 DNA reads as TGTGCCAGCTCTCCCGGGACAGGGGGATTGGGTGGCTACACCTTC. Translated, it gives CASSPGTGGLGGYTF.

The chain carries TRBV20-1 and TRBJ2-2; a possible D gene is TRBD2 (6 bases). Germline loops: CDR1 DFQATT, CDR2 SNEGSKA (reference sequence). The CDR3 has 15 residues. V was clipped by 3 bases and J by 5 bases, with 16 bases between them. CDR3 nucleotide sequence: TGCAGTGCTAGTCCAGCAGGCGCGGGGACCGGGGAGCTGTTTTTT. It codes for CSASPAGAGTGELFF.

The V gene is TRBV5-1, the J gene TRBJ1-2; D ambiguous. CDR1 and CDR2 (germline): SGHRS, YFSETQ. The ends were cut back, 0 bases at V and 1 base at J, with 10 bases in the middle. CDR3 length: 15 residues. The CDR3 spells CASSLGARNNYGYTF. CDR3 DNA: TGCGCCAGCAGCTTGGGGGCCAGGAATAACTATGGCTACACCTTC. The full variable domain, rest sourced from reference TRBV5-1 and TRBJ1-2, is KAGVTQTPRYLIKTRGQQVTLSCSPISGHRSVSWYQQTPGQGLQFLFEYFSETQRNKGNFPGRFSGRQFSNSRSEMNVSTLELGDSALYLCASSLGARNNYGYTFGSGTRLTVV.

The gene calls are TRBV19 and TRBJ1-1, with D perhaps matching TRBD1 (6 bases). V lost 8 bases and J 4 bases, leaving 17 bases between the germline ends. Germline assignment: CDR1 LNHDA and CDR2 SQIVND (reference sequence). The CDR3 runs 14 residues. The DNA for the CDR3 is TGTGCCAGTGCAACAGGGACCCCGCCCACTGAAGCTTTCTTT. Protein: CASATGTPPTEAFF.

The genes are TRBV5-1 and TRBJ2-5; 7 bases are a match to TRBD2. The germline V gene has CDR1 SGHRS and CDR2 YFSETQ. This CDR3 is built from 14 residues. The V and J ends lost 4 bases and 3 bases, in that order; junction bases with no gene match: 6. The CDR3, as DNA: TGCGCCAGCAGCACCCGACTAGCTGAAGAGACCCAGTACTTC. Translation: CASSTRLAEETQYF. The full variable domain, completed using reference TRBV5-1 and TRBJ2-5, is KAGVTQTPRYLIKTRGQQVTLSCSPISGHRSVSWYQQTPGQGLQFLFEYFSETQRNKGNFPGRFSGRQFSNSRSEMNVSTLELGDSALYLCASSTRLAEETQYFGPGTRLLVL.

The V call is TRBV10-3, the J call TRBJ1-4, with 9 bases identical to TRBD1. CDR3 length: 15 residues. Germline V gene sequence: CDR1 ENHRY, CDR2 SYGVKD. V gave up 4 bases and J gave up 4 bases; unmatched junction bases: 4. The CDR3 bases are TGTGCCATCAGTGTGGGGACAGGGATTAATGAAAAACTGTTTTTT. Encoded protein: CAISVGTGINEKLFF.

This chain uses TRBV3-1 (or the pseudogene TRBV3-2) with TRBJ1-2; no reliable D call. The V end lost 0 bases, the J end lost 3 bases, and 5 bases lay between the germline ends. The germline CDR1 and CDR2 sequences are LGHDT and YNNKEL (reference sequence). The CDR3 totals 13 residues. The CDR3 sequence is CASSQDTHYGYTF. CDR3 bases: TGTGCCAGCAGCCAAGATACCCACTATGGCTACACCTTC.

The chain recombines TRBV4-2 with TRBJ2-5, with D possibly being TRBD2 (6 bases). Trimming shortened V by 1 base and J by 9 bases, and 18 bases separated the two germline ends. The CDR3 is 15 residues long. Germline loops: CDR1 LGHNA, CDR2 YNFKEQ. DNA of the CDR3: TGTGCCAGCAGCCAAGCCGGGACGGGACTGGGGGCCCAGTACTTC. This translates into CASSQAGTGLGAQYF.

The V call is TRBV11-2, the J call TRBJ1-1; D not resolved. The CDR3 contains 12 residues. Per the germline V gene, CDR1 is SGHAT and CDR2 is FQNNGV. V was cut by 4 bases and J by 4 bases, with 7 bases left in between. This CDR3 reads CASSSWATEAFF. CDR3 nucleotide sequence: TGTGCCAGCAGCTCATGGGCCACTGAAGCTTTCTTT.

The chain is built from TRBV10-3 and TRBJ1-1, with TRBD1 as a possible D gene (5 bases). Germline-derived CDR1 and CDR2 are ENHRY and SYGVKD. Trimming took off 3 bases at V and 7 bases at J, with 9 bases between the two ends. CDR3 length: 12 residues. The CDR3 reads CAISDQGGEAFF. CDR3 coding DNA: TGTGCCATCAGTGACCAGGGTGGTGAAGCTTTCTTT.

This chain connects TRBV7-9 to TRBJ1-1; 10 bases map to TRBD1. The CDR3 loop spans 19 amino acids. Trimming at V came to 0 bases and at J to 5 bases, leaving 15 bases not matched to a gene. CDR1 is SEHNR and CDR2 is FQNEAQ in the germline V gene (reference sequence). This CDR3 reads CASSLAKRGQGRLGTEAFF. Here the CDR3 DNA reads TGTGCCAGCAGCTTAGCCAAACGGGGACAGGGGAGGTTGGGGACTGAAGCTTTCTTT.

The gene calls are TRBV6-5 and TRBJ1-4; 7 bases align to TRBD1. Germline CDR1 is MNHEY and CDR2 is SVGAGI. The CDR3 has 16 amino acids. V lost 2 bases, J lost 5 bases, and 8 bases stayed unmatched. The CDR3 here is CASSYLMDRRNEKLFF. The CDR3 DNA sequence: TGTGCCAGCAGTTACCTAATGGACAGGAGAAATGAAAAACTGTTTTTT.

The rearrangement links TRBV6-4 to TRBJ1-2, with D perhaps TRBD1 (5 bases). The CDR3 is 13 amino acids. Germline CDR1 is MRHNA and CDR2 is SNTAGT. V was cut by 2 bases and J by 7 bases, with 11 bases left in between. Written as DNA, the CDR3 is TGTGCCAGCAGTGACAAGGAGGGGTCTGGCTACACCTTC. This sequence encodes CASSDKEGSGYTF.

This rearrangement joins TRBV9 to TRBJ1-6; a possible D gene is TRBD1 (5 bases). This CDR3 spans 14 amino acids. Trimming pared 3 bases from V and 7 bases from J, leaving 11 bases between. Germline V gene data show CDR1 as SGDLS and CDR2 as YYNGEE. The DNA of the CDR3 is TGTGCCAGCAGCGACGGGACTTTCAATTCACCCCTCCACTTT. It encodes CASSDGTFNSPLHF. Full variable domain (rest looked up from reference TRBV9 and TRBJ1-6): DSGVTQTPKHLITATGQRVTLRCSPRSGDLSVYWYQQSLDQGLQFLIQYYNGEERAKGNILERFSAQQFPDLHSELNLSSLELGDSALYFCASSDGTFNSPLHFGNGTRLTVT.

The V and J genes are TRBV5-6 and TRBJ2-5, with 13 nucleotides matching TRBD2. V lost 4 bases to trimming and J lost 5 bases; unmatched junction nucleotides: 8. The CDR3 is made up of 16 amino acids. Germline lookup yields CDR1 SGHDT and CDR2 YYEEEE. CDR3 sequence (DNA): TGTGCCAGCAGCCCCGAACTAGCGGGAGGGCCGGAGACCCAGTACTTC. This codes for CASSPELAGGPETQYF.